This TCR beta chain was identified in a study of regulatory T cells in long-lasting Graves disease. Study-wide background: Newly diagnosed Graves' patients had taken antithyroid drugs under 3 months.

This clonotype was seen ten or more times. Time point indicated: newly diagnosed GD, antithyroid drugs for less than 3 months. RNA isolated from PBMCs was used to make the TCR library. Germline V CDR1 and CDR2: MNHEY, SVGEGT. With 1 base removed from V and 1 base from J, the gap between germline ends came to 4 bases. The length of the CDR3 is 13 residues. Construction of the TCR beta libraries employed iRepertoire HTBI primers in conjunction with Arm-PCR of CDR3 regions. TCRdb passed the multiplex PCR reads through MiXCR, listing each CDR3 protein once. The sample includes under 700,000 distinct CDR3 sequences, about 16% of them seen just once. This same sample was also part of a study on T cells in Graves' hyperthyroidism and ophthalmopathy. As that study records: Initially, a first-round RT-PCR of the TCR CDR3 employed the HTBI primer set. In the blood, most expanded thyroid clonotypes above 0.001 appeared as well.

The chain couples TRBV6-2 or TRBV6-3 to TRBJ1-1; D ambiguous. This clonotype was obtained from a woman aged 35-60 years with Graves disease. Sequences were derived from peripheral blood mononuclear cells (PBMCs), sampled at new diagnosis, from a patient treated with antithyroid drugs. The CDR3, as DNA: TGTGCCAGCAGTTACTTCGAGAACACTGAAGCTTTCTTT. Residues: CASSYFENTEAFF.